Following are 7 T cell receptor beta chains from one sample sequenced in a study of technical replicates of blood from a few donors. Some clones are missing from TCRdb's copy, which holds only in-frame ones; the method was immunoSEQ multiplex PCR. The sample includes around 69,000 clones, approximately 96% of them seen just once. Specimen: T cells isolated from PBMCs. The source of these receptors is a human donor in good health.

The rearrangement joins TRBV27 to TRBJ2-7, with 9 bases matching TRBD2. The germline V gene encodes CDR1 MNHEY and CDR2 SMNVEV (reference sequence). This CDR3 is built from 15 residues. Trimming at V came to 6 bases and at J to 6 bases, leaving 12 bases not matched to a gene. Here the CDR3 DNA reads TGTGCCAGCAGCTTAGGCCCGGGACTAGCTCTCGAGCAGTACTTC. Protein: CASSLGPGLALEQYF.

The rearrangement uses TRBV27 and TRBJ2-5, with TRBD2 identical over 14 bases. CDR1 and CDR2 from the germline V gene are MNHEY and SMNVEV (reference sequence). V lost 6 bases to trimming and J lost 4 bases; unmatched junction nucleotides: 10. The CDR3 loop spans 17 amino acids. The DNA of the CDR3 is TGTGCCAGCAGCCTCTTACCGGGACTAGCGGGAGTAGAGACCCAGTACTTC. Its translation is CASSLLPGLAGVETQYF.

The gene calls are TRBV2 and TRBJ1-4, with 8 bases matching TRBD1. V lost 6 bases and J lost 7; bases outside the gene matches: 4. Germline V gene lookup returns CDR1 SNHLY and CDR2 FYNNEI. CDR3 length: 13 residues. This CDR3 is CASSRQGPEKLFF. The CDR3 DNA reads as TGTGCCAGCAGCCGACAGGGGCCTGAAAAACTGTTTTTT.

J is TRBJ1-2 and V is TRBV5-8; no firm D call. Per germline, CDR1 SGHTS and CDR2 YDEGEE. V lost 4 bases and J lost 3, with 13 bases in between. CDR3 size: 14 residues. CDR3 protein: CASSPLGSDYGYTF. The CDR3 nucleotides are TGTGCCAGCAGCCCCCTTGGTTCAGACTATGGCTACACCTTC.

The chain employs TRBV7-2 and TRBJ1-4, with D possibly matching TRBD1 (5 bases). The CDR3 totals 14 residues. Looked up from germline, CDR1 is SGHTA and CDR2 is FQGNSA. Deletions cut 5 bases from V and 10 bases from J, with 17 bases between. The CDR3 nucleotides are TGTGCCAGCAGCCCAGAGCCAGGGATGGGAAAACTGTTTTTT. Translation: CASSPEPGMGKLFF.

The V and J genes are TRBV5-1 and TRBJ2-5, with 7 positions matching TRBD1. Germline V CDR1 and CDR2: SGHRS, YFSETQ. This CDR3 is built from 16 residues. The J segment lost 3 bases and the V segment lost 4 bases, leaving 12 bases of the junction unmatched. The CDR3, as DNA: TGCGCCAGCAGCATCCCCTCCGGGACAGCAAAAGAGACCCAGTACTTC. It translates to CASSIPSGTAKETQYF.

The CDR3 sequence: CASSQEGLKGYIDYEQYF. CDR3 sequence (DNA): TGCGCCAGCAGCCAAGAAGGACTGAAAGGTTACATCGACTACGAGCAGTACTTC. V gene TRBV4-1 combines with J gene TRBJ2-7, with a tentative D call TRBD2 (5 bases). V lost 0 bases, J lost 3 bases, and 21 bases lay in between. Per the germline V gene, CDR1 is MGHRA and CDR2 is YSYEKL. The CDR3 covers 18 residues.